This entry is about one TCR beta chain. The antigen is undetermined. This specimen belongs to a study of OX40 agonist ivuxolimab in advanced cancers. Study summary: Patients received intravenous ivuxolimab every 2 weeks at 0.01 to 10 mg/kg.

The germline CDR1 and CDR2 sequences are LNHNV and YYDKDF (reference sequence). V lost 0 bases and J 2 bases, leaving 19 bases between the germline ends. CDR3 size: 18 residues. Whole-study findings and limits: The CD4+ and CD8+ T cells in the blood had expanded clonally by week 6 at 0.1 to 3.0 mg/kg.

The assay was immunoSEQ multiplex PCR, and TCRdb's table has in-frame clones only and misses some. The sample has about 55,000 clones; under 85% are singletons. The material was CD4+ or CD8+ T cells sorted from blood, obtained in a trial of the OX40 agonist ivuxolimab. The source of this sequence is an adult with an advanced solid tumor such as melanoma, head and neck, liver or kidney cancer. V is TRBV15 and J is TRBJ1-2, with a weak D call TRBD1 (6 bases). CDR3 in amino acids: CATSREGGSGRGNYGYTF. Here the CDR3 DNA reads TGTGCCACCAGCAGAGAAGGGGGATCAGGGAGGGGCAACTATGGCTACACCTTC.